Below, 20 T cell receptor beta chains from the same sample are listed, as sequenced in a study of T cell responses to AZD1222 COVID-19 vaccine. This table comes from immunoSEQ multiplex PCR, and its TCRdb copy is limited to in-frame clones, with some not included. The data hold roughly 96,000 clones, with 85% to 90% observed a single time. The sample in question was peripheral blood, obtained on day 0 of AZD1222 vaccination. These TCRs come from an adult in good health.

This chain connects TRBV11-2 to TRBJ1-4; D may be TRBD1 (6 bases). V gave up 5 bases and J gave up 7 bases, with 14 bases separating them. Germline V CDR1 and CDR2: SGHAT, FQNNGV. The CDR3 extends over 14 amino acids. CDR3 sequence reads: CASSRSGVAEKLFF. CDR3 bases: TGTGCCAGCAGCCGCTCAGGGGTGGCTGAAAAACTGTTTTTT. The variable domain in full, with the rest retrieved from reference TRBV11-2 and TRBJ1-4, is EAGVAQSPRYKIIEKRQSVAFWCNPISGHATLYWYQQILGQGPKLLIQFQNNGVVDDSQLPKDRFSAERLKGVDSTLKIQPAKLEDSAVYLCASSRSGVAEKLFFGSGTQLSVL.

This chain links TRBV18 with TRBJ1-2; D unclear. This CDR3 region has 13 residues. Trimming shortened V by 0 bases and J by 8 bases, and 10 bases separated the two germline ends. In germline, CDR1 is KGHSH, CDR2 LQKENI. CDR3 in DNA: TGTGCCAGCTCACCACCAAATTACTTCGGCTACACCTTC. Translating gives CASSPPNYFGYTF.

This chain joins TRBV28 and TRBJ1-5; weak D call: TRBD1 (5 bases). CDR1 and CDR2 (germline): MDHEN, SYDVKM. V was pared by 6 bases and J by 4 bases, with 19 bases between. The CDR3 sequence is 16 residues long. The CDR3 sequence: CASSLGPGRLNQPQHF. The CDR3 DNA follows: TGTGCCAGCAGCCTGGGCCCAGGGAGACTAAATCAGCCCCAGCATTTT.

This chain uses TRBV15 with TRBJ1-5; D ambiguous. The CDR3 is 13 amino acids. Germline V gene sequence: CDR1 LNHNV, CDR2 YYDKDF (reference sequence). Trimming cost V 1 base and J 4 bases, with 5 bases left between them. The CDR3 here is CATSRGSNQPQHF. The CDR3 DNA reads as TGTGCCACCAGCAGAGGGAGTAATCAGCCCCAGCATTTT.

This chain connects TRBV19 to TRBJ1-3, with TRBD1 identical over 9 bases. This CDR3 is built from 16 residues. Germline V lookup: CDR1 LNHDA, CDR2 SQIVND (reference sequence). V trimming: 5 bases; J trimming: 1 base; junction bases outside the gene matches: 6. CDR3 in amino acids: CASSSSGTGSGNTIYF. The CDR3 DNA sequence: TGTGCCAGTAGTTCATCCGGGACAGGGTCTGGAAACACCATATATTTT.

The V gene is TRBV6-5, the J gene TRBJ1-2; D is perhaps TRBD1 (6 bases). Trimming stripped 6 bases from V and 8 bases from J, with 13 bases between. The CDR3 is made up of 12 amino acids. Germline CDR1 is MNHEY and CDR2 is SVGAGI. As DNA, the CDR3 is TGTGCCAGCAGGCCACAGGGTAGGGGCTACACCTTC. It encodes CASRPQGRGYTF.

This clone showed up just once. This chain links TRBV7-2 with TRBJ2-3, with D hard to call. Germline V lookup: CDR1 SGHTA, CDR2 FQGNSA. This CDR3 comprises 15 residues. The V end was cut by 0 bases, the J end by 5 bases, with 12 bases between. The CDR3 here is CASSLAGHPRDTQYF. The CDR3 DNA sequence: TGTGCCAGCAGCTTAGCGGGCCACCCGAGAGATACGCAGTATTTT. Full variable domain (missing parts from reference TRBV7-2 and TRBJ2-3): GAGVSQSPSNKVTEKGKDVELRCDPISGHTALYWYRQSLGQGLEFLIYFQGNSAPDKSGLPSDRFSAERTGGSVSTLTIQRTQQEDSAVYLCASSLAGHPRDTQYFGPGTRLTVL.

This clone was counted a few times. CDR3 coding DNA: TGTGCCAGCAGCCGTTTGAGACTAGCTAGTAATGAGCAGTTCTTC. Residues: CASSRLRLASNEQFF. The rearrangement uses TRBV7-8 and TRBJ2-1, with 7 bases that match TRBD2. Trimming cost V 5 bases and J 7 bases; bases outside gene matches: 11. The CDR3 contains 15 residues. Germline CDR1 is SGHVS and CDR2 is FQNEAQ. The full variable domain, completed using reference TRBV7-8 and TRBJ2-1, is GAGVSQSPRYKVAKRGQDVALRCDPISGHVSLFWYQQALGQGPEFLTYFQNEAQLDKSGLPSDRFFAERPEGSVSTLKIQRTQQEDSAVYLCASSRLRLASNEQFFGPGTRLTVL.

The chain has TRBV27 and TRBJ1-1; tentatively, D is TRBD1 (5 bases). The CDR3 is 13 residues long. Germline assignment: CDR1 MNHEY and CDR2 SMNVEV (reference sequence). The V and J ends lost 4 bases and 0 bases respectively, with 6 bases between them. The CDR3 loop is CASSSTVNTEAFF. CDR3 sequence (DNA): TGTGCCAGCAGTTCGACAGTGAACACTGAAGCTTTCTTT.

V gene TRBV27 combines with J gene TRBJ2-5; D not resolved. With 3 bases removed from V and 2 bases from J, the gap between germline ends came to 7 bases. This CDR3 contains 13 residues. Germline lookup yields CDR1 MNHEY and CDR2 SMNVEV (reference sequence). CDR3 amino acids: CASSFQSQETQYF. CDR3 DNA: TGTGCCAGCAGTTTCCAATCTCAAGAGACCCAGTACTTC.

The CDR3 DNA sequence: TGTGCCAGCAGTTACCAGGGGCCCCACTCTGGAAACACCATATATTTT. Its protein is CASSYQGPHSGNTIYF. The chain has TRBV7-3 and TRBJ1-3, with a possible D match to TRBD1 (6 bases). V dropped 6 bases and J dropped 0 bases, with 15 bases sitting between them. Germline assignment: CDR1 SGHTA and CDR2 FQGTGA. There are 16 residues in the CDR3. Using reference TRBV7-3 and TRBJ1-3 for the parts outside the CDR3, the full variable domain is GAGVSQTPSNKVTEKGKYVELRCDPISGHTALYWYRQSLGQGPEFLIYFQGTGAADDSGLPNDRFFAVRPEGSVSTLKIQRTERGDSAVYLCASSYQGPHSGNTIYFGEGSWLTVV.

The J gene is TRBJ1-5, the V gene TRBV28; D is unresolved. Per germline, CDR1 MDHEN and CDR2 SYDVKM. V was clipped by 6 bases and J by 4 bases, with 16 bases between them. The CDR3 totals 15 residues. CDR3 amino acids: CASRPPGRGNQPQHF. As DNA, the CDR3 is TGTGCCAGCAGACCCCCGGGCCGTGGTAATCAGCCCCAGCATTTT.

This chain uses TRBV4-2 with TRBJ2-7; TRBD2 aligns across 11 bases. Per the germline V gene, CDR1 is LGHNA and CDR2 is YNFKEQ. The CDR3 loop spans 18 amino acids. Germline trimming cut 1 base from V and 4 bases from J; bases unmatched to any gene: 12. The CDR3 loop reads CASSQVRPLAGVWYEQYF. In nucleotides, the CDR3 is TGTGCCAGCAGCCAAGTCCGACCACTAGCGGGAGTTTGGTACGAGCAGTACTTC.

This rearrangement joins TRBV11-3 to TRBJ2-1; D is ambiguous. Trimming pared 1 base from V and 8 bases from J, leaving 9 bases between. The CDR3 sequence is 13 residues long. The germline V gene has CDR1 SGHNT and CDR2 YENEEA. The CDR3 DNA follows: TGTGCCAGCAGCTTAGCACCCAGCGATGAGCAGTTCTTC. It translates to CASSLAPSDEQFF.

The chain combines TRBV4-2 with TRBJ2-7; a possible D gene is TRBD2 (5 bases). Trimming shortened V by 1 base and J by 7 bases, and 14 bases separated the two germline ends. CDR1 LGHNA and CDR2 YNFKEQ come from the germline V gene. The CDR3 totals 14 residues. CDR3 DNA sequence: TGTGCCAGCAGCCAAGGAAGCGGACCCTCGGAGCAGTACTTC. The encoded protein is CASSQGSGPSEQYF.

J is TRBJ2-5 and V is TRBV5-4; 9 bases match TRBD2. V was pared by 6 bases and J by 1 base, with 1 base of the junction left unmatched. Looked up from germline, CDR1 is SGHNT and CDR2 is YYREEE (reference sequence). This CDR3 contains 13 residues. The CDR3 region is CASTTSGQETQYF. The DNA for the CDR3 is TGTGCCAGCACGACTAGCGGCCAAGAGACCCAGTACTTC.

The rearrangement uses TRBV24-1 and TRBJ2-7; D perhaps matches TRBD1 (5 bases). Germline V lookup: CDR1 KGHDR, CDR2 SFDVKD. This CDR3 has 14 residues. Trimming took off 1 base at V and 4 bases at J, with 10 bases between the two ends. This chain's CDR3 is CATSDLSTGYEQYF. CDR3 bases: TGTGCCACCAGTGATTTAAGCACAGGTTACGAGCAGTACTTC.

The chain carries TRBV9 and TRBJ2-5, with TRBD2 matching 7 bases. The CDR3 is made up of 16 amino acids. V shed 0 bases and J 5 bases; nucleotides not matched to a gene: 10. Per the germline V gene, CDR1 is SGDLS and CDR2 is YYNGEE. The CDR3 DNA reads TGTGCCAGCAGCGTAGGAGATAGCGGGCCCCCTGAGACCCAGTACTTC. It codes for CASSVGDSGPPETQYF.

V is TRBV7-2 and J is TRBJ1-5; maybe TRBD1 (6 bases). Germline values: CDR1 SGHTA, CDR2 FQGNSA. This CDR3 contains 14 residues. V lost 5 bases and J 8 bases, leaving 16 bases between the germline ends. Here the CDR3 DNA reads TGTGCCAGCAGCCTTAGCGGGGGGCTGGAGCCCCAGCATTTT. Translated: CASSLSGGLEPQHF.

The V call is TRBV6-5, the J call TRBJ2-7, with D perhaps given as TRBD1 or TRBD2 (6 bases each). CDR3 length: 14 amino acids. The ends were cut back, 7 bases at V and 5 bases at J, with 18 bases in the middle. Germline-derived CDR1 and CDR2 are MNHEY and SVGAGI. CDR3 residues: CASTPPGGVHEQYF. CDR3 nucleotide sequence: TGTGCCAGCACCCCCCCCGGGGGCGTCCACGAGCAGTACTTC.